Only one count was recorded for the clone carrying this TCR beta chain. The antigen is not known. This sample was included in a study of shared clonotypes between healthy human individuals. As for the study in general: The study enrolled a couple of women and three men aged 18 to 49.

General study findings and limits: The genetic and exposure-history diversity represented was limited by few donors.

Here immunoSEQ multiplex PCR was the method, and the copy in TCRdb shows in-frame clones only, minus some. The repertoire consists of about 2 million clones, with roughly 94% occurring once and the leading ten covering more than 0.1%. The CDR3 loop spans 14 amino acids. V lost 5 bases to trimming and J lost 4 bases, with 14 bases between them. Germline V CDR1 and CDR2: SEHNR, FQNEAQ (reference sequence). This receptor was taken from a man aged 18 to 35 in good health. Sequenced: naive CD4+ T cells sorted from blood. Regarding subset: CD45RA+ positively selected. The rearrangement links TRBV7-9 to TRBJ1-2, with D tentatively TRBD1 (5 bases). The CDR3 loop reads CASSAPTESYGYTF. In DNA form, the CDR3 reads TGTGCCAGCAGCGCTCCGACAGAATCCTATGGCTACACCTTC.